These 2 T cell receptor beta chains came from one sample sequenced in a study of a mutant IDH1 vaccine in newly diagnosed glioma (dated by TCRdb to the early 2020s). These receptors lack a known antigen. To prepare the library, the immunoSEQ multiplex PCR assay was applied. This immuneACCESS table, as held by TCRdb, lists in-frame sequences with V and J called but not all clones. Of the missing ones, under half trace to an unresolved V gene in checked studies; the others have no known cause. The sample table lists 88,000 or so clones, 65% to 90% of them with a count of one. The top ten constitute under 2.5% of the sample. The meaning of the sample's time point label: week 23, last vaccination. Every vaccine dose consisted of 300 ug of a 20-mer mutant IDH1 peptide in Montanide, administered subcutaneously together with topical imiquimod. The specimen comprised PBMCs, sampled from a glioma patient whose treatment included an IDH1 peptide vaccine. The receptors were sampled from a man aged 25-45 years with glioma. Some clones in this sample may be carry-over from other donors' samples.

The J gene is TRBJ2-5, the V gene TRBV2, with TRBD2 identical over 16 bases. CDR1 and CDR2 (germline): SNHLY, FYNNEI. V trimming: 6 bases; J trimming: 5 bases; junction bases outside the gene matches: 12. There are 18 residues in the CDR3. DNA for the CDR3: TGTGCCAGCAGAGTAACGGGACTAGCGGGAGGGCCCGGGGAGACCCAGTACTTC. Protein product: CASRVTGLAGGPGETQYF.

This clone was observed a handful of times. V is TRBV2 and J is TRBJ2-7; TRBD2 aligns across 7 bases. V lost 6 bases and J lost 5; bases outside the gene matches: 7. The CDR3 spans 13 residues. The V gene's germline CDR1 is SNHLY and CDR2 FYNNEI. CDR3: CASRSLGRDEQYF. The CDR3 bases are TGTGCCAGCAGGTCTCTTGGGAGGGACGAGCAGTACTTC.